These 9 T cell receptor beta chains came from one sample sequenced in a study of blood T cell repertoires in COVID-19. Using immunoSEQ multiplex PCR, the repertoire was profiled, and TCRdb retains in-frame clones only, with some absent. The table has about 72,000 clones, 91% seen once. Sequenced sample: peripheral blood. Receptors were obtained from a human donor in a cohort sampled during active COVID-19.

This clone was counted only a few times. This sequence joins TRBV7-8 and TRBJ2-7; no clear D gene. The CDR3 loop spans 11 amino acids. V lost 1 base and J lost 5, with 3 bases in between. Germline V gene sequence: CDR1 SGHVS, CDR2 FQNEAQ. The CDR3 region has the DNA TGTGCCAGCAGCTTAGGTAACGAGCAGTACTTC. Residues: CASSLGNEQYF.

CDR3 coding DNA: TGTGCCAGCAGCGGTGCCGGGACAGTGAACACTGAAGCTTTCTTT. Translation gives CASSGAGTVNTEAFF. The chain joins TRBV7-6 to TRBJ1-1; TRBD1 matches 7 bases. Losses at the gene ends were 5 bases for V and 0 bases for J; bases not matched to a gene: 6. Germline CDR1 is SGHVS and CDR2 is FNYEAQ. CDR3 size: 15 residues.

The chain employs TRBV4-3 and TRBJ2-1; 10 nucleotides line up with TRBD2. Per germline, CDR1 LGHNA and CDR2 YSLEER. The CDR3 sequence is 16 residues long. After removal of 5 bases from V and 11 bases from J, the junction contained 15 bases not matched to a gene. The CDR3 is CASSSSRALAGVQQFF. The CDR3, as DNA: TGCGCCAGCAGCTCTTCAAGGGCTCTAGCGGGGGTTCAGCAGTTCTTC.

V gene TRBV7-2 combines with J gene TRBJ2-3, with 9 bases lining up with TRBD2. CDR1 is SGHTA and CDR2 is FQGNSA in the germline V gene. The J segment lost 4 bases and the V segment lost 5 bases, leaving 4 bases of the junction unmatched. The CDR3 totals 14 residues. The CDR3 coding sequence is TGTGCCAGCAGCCCCACTAGCGGGCCAGATACGCAGTATTTT. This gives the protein CASSPTSGPDTQYF.

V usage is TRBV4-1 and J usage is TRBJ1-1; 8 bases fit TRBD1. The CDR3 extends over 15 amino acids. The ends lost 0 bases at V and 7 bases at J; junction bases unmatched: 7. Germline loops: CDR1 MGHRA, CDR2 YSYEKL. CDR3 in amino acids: CASSQDQGRGREAFF. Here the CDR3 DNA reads TGCGCCAGCAGCCAAGATCAGGGCAGGGGGCGTGAAGCTTTCTTT.

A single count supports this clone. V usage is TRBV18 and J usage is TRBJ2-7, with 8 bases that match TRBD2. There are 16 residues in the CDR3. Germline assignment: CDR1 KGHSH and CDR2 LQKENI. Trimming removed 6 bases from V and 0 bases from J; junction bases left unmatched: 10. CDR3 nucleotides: TGTGCCAGCTCCCTTCCCGGCGGGAGGAACTCCTACGAGCAGTACTTC. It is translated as CASSLPGGRNSYEQYF.

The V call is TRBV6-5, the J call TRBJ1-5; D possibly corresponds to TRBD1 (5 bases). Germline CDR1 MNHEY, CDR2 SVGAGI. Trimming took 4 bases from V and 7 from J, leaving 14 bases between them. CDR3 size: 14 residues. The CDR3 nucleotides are TGTGCCAGCAGTTCAGGCCAGGGAAGCCAGCCCCAGCATTTT. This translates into CASSSGQGSQPQHF.

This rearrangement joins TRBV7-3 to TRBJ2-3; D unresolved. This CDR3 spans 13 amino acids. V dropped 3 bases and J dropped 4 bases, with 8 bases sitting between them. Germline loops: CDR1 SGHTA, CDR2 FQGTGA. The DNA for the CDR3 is TGTGCCAGCAGCTTCCGTCGGGCAGATACGCAGTATTTT. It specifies CASSFRRADTQYF.

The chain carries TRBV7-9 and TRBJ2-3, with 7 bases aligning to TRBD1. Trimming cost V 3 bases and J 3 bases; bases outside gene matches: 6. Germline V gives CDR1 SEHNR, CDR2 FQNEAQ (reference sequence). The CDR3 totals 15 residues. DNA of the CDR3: TGTGCCAGCAGCTTTACAGGGGCGGTAACAGATACGCAGTATTTT. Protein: CASSFTGAVTDTQYF.